This T cell receptor beta chain was sequenced for a study of regulatory T cells in long-lasting Graves disease. General study results and limits: Persistent cases of Graves' showed reduced TCR diversity relative to newly diagnosed patients.

The V and J ends lost 7 bases and 0 bases, in that order; junction bases with no gene match: 11. The CDR3 runs to 17 residues. Per the germline V gene, CDR1 is SNHLY and CDR2 is FYNNEI. The time point was: newly diagnosed GD, antithyroid drugs for less than 3 months. The TCR library used RNA extracted from PBMCs. There are many counts of this clonotype. What it binds is unknown. The authors built TCR beta libraries using iRepertoire HTBI primers and Arm-PCR of CDR3 regions. MiXCR was run by TCRdb on the multiplex PCR reads, yielding one entry per CDR3 protein. The table has hundreds of thousands of distinct CDR3 sequences, around 15% seen once. Another study also made use of these data, one on T cells in Graves' hyperthyroidism and ophthalmopathy.

The sequence came from a woman aged 25 to 39 with Graves disease. This sequence joins TRBV2 and TRBJ1-3; 8 bases agree with TRBD1. The sample here was peripheral blood mononuclear cells (PBMCs), taken at new diagnosis, from a patient treated with antithyroid drugs. As DNA, the CDR3 is TGTGCCAGCAAAACAGGGGGGTTCTCAGGCTCTGGAAACACCATATATTTT. Protein sequence: CASKTGGFSGSGNTIYF.